This T cell receptor (beta chain) was sequenced for a study of early T cells in non-severe SARS-CoV-2 infection. Looking at the study overall: Investigators sequenced bulk RNA drawn from unsorted whole blood, and chains remained unpaired.

Unique molecular identifiers were attached to individual cDNA molecules. TCRdb re-analysed the 5' RACE reads in MiXCR, keeping a single row per CDR3 protein. The data contain some 48,000 distinct CDR3 sequences, about 7.8% of them seen just once; the ten biggest clones take up 5.8%. Study-level results: Using VDJdb, the matching emphasized anti-spike CD8 responses while missing private and CD4 specificities.

V was clipped by 6 bases and J by 3 bases; unmatched bases: 5. Per the germline V gene, CDR1 is MDHEN and CDR2 is SYDVKM. This CDR3 has 14 residues. This clonotype was detected many times. Antigen unknown. The J gene is TRBJ1-5, the V gene TRBV28, with TRBD1 identical over 7 bases. This receptor was taken from an adult who was a healthcare worker with PCR-confirmed SARS-CoV-2 infection or an uninfected control (not recorded which). The sequencing input was whole blood. The CDR3 DNA reads as TGTGCCAGCAGCGGGGGACAGCACAATCAGCCCCAGCATTTT. Its translation is CASSGGQHNQPQHF.